This T cell receptor beta chain was found in a study of T cell changes during pregnancy in multiple sclerosis. This CDR3 is built from 16 residues. CDR1 GTSNPN and CDR2 SVGIG come from the germline V gene (reference sequence). With 2 bases removed from V and 5 bases from J, the gap between germline ends came to 16 bases. Only in-frame clones appear in the TCRdb table, and some are missing; sequencing was by immunoSEQ multiplex PCR. The sample carries over 100,000 clones, around 90% recorded once. This specimen was peripheral blood, taken in the third trimester of pregnancy. The clonotype was recovered from a female donor with multiple sclerosis, enrolled in a pregnancy study. The rearrangement links TRBV30 to TRBJ1-6; tentatively, D is TRBD1 (6 bases). DNA of the CDR3: TGTGCCTGGAGTAGTGGGGGGGCGAGGAATAATTCACCCCTCCACTTT. Translating it yields CAWSSGGARNNSPLHF. Full variable domain (outside the CDR3, taken from reference TRBV30 and TRBJ1-6): SQTIHQWPATLVQPVGSPLSLECTVEGTSNPNLYWYRQAAGRGLQLLFYSVGIGQISSEVPQNLSASRPQDRQFILSSKKLLLSDSGFYLCAWSSGGARNNSPLHFGNGTRLTVT.